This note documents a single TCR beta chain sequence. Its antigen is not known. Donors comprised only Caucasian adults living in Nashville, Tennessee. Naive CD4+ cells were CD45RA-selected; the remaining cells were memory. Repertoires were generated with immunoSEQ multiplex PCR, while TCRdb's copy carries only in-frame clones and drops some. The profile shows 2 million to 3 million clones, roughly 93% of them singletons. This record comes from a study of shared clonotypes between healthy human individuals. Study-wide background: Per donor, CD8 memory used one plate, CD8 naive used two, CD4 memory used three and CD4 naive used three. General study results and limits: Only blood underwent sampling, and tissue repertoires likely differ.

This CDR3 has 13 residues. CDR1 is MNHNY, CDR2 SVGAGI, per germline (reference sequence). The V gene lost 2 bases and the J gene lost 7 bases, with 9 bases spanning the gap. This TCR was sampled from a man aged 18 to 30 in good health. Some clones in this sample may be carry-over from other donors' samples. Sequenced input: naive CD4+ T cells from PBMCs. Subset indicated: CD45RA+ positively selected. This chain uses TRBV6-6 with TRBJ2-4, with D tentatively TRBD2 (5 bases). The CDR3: CASSYGSENIQYF. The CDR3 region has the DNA TGTGCCAGCAGTTACGGGAGTGAGAACATTCAGTACTTC.